Each of the 29 T cell receptor beta chains below was sequenced from the same sample in a study of blood T cell repertoires in COVID-19. The repertoire was sequenced with immunoSEQ multiplex PCR; TCRdb's copy has only in-frame clones and lacks some. The sample records 110,000 to 150,000 clones, more than 75% being singletons. Source material: peripheral blood. The source of these receptors is a woman in her fifties or sixties with acute or convalescent COVID-19.

This clone occurred once. This chain links TRBV23-1 with TRBJ2-2; TRBD1 might be the D (5 bases). TRBV23-1 is an open reading frame whose function is uncertain. The germline V and J ends were trimmed by 1 base and 6 bases, with 18 bases remaining between them. The CDR3 loop spans 17 amino acids. CDR3 loop: CASSQFPQASESGELFF. The CDR3 region has the DNA TGCGCCAGCAGTCAATTCCCACAGGCTTCTGAATCCGGGGAGCTGTTTTTT.

The chain is built from TRBV5-6 and TRBJ1-2, with unresolved D. The germline CDR1 and CDR2 sequences are SGHDT and YYEEEE. Trimming left V 2 bases short and J 8 bases short, with 16 bases between. The CDR3 contains 14 residues. In nucleotides, the CDR3 is TGTGCCAGCAGCTTAAAAGACACGAGTTGGGGCTACACCTTC. Residues: CASSLKDTSWGYTF.

The CDR3 loop is CASSQVGSSYEQYF. DNA of the CDR3: TGTGCCAGCAGCCAAGTGGGGAGCTCCTACGAGCAGTACTTC. The chain combines TRBV4-2 with TRBJ2-7, with TRBD2 as a possible D gene (5 bases). The germline V gene has CDR1 LGHNA and CDR2 YNFKEQ. The germline V and J ends were trimmed by 1 base and 0 bases, with 7 bases remaining between them. CDR3 length: 14 residues.

This clone has just a few counts. The V and J genes are TRBV5-1 and TRBJ1-2, with TRBD1 matching 7 bases. Germline loops: CDR1 SGHRS, CDR2 YFSETQ. V was pared by 6 bases and J by 0 bases, with 5 bases of the junction left unmatched. This CDR3 comprises 14 residues. The CDR3 protein is CASNRQGSNYGYTF. CDR3 DNA: TGCGCCAGCAACCGACAGGGCTCTAACTATGGCTACACCTTC.

J is TRBJ1-1 and V is TRBV19, with 8 bases fitting TRBD1. Looked up from germline, CDR1 is LNHDA and CDR2 is SQIVND (reference sequence). The CDR3 contains 15 residues. J gave up 4 bases and V 4 bases, and 8 bases lay outside the gene matches. CDR3 sequence: CASSSPQGAGTEAFF. CDR3 nucleotide sequence: TGTGCCAGTAGTAGCCCTCAGGGGGCAGGCACTGAAGCTTTCTTT.

The chain recombines TRBV6-2 or TRBV6-3 with TRBJ1-1; TRBD1 agrees at 7 bases. There are 14 residues in the CDR3. V gave up 5 bases and J gave up 0 bases; unmatched junction bases: 3. CDR1 MNHEY and CDR2 SVGEGT come from the germline V gene. In DNA, the CDR3 is TGTGCCAGCAGTATGACAGGGTTGAACACTGAAGCTTTCTTT. It specifies CASSMTGLNTEAFF.

The V and J genes are TRBV6-6 and TRBJ1-1, with D perhaps TRBD1 (5 bases). The CDR3 is 16 amino acids. The V end lost 0 bases, the J end lost 4 bases, and 15 bases lay between the germline ends. In germline, CDR1 is MNHNY, CDR2 SVGAGI (reference sequence). The CDR3 nucleotides read TGTGCCAGCAGTTACTCGAGAACGGGGGGGACCACTGAAGCTTTCTTT. Its translation is CASSYSRTGGTTEAFF.

The V and J genes are TRBV6-6 and TRBJ1-1; D possibly corresponds to TRBD1 (5 bases). CDR1 is MNHNY, CDR2 SVGAGI, per germline (reference sequence). Trimming took 11 bases from V and 1 from J, leaving 17 bases between them. CDR3 length: 14 amino acids. DNA of the CDR3: TGTGCCTCGCGGTGGGGGGATCGGAACACTGAAGCTTTCTTT. It specifies CASRWGDRNTEAFF.

The chain uses TRBV28 and TRBJ2-7; TRBD1 is a possible D gene (6 bases). V lost 10 bases to trimming and J lost 2 bases, with 12 bases between them. Looked up from germline, CDR1 is MDHEN and CDR2 is SYDVKM. The CDR3 sequence is 12 residues long. CDR3 region: CATSTGTYEQYF. The CDR3 region has the DNA TGTGCCACCTCGACAGGAACCTACGAGCAGTACTTC. Complete variable domain (other parts from reference TRBV28 and TRBJ2-7): DVKVTQSSRYLVKRTGEKVFLECVQDMDHENMFWYRQDPGLGLRLIYFSYDVKMKEKGDIPEGYSVSREKKERFSLILESASTNQTSMYLCATSTGTYEQYFGPGTRLTVT.

CDR3 amino acids: CASSEDTRVGQPQHF. As DNA, the CDR3 is TGTGCCAGCAGTGAGGATACCAGGGTGGGGCAGCCCCAGCATTTT. The V gene is TRBV2, the J gene TRBJ1-5, with a weak D call TRBD1 (5 bases). This CDR3 is 15 amino acids long. V shed 3 bases and J shed 7 bases, with 16 bases lying between them. Germline assignment: CDR1 SNHLY and CDR2 FYNNEI.

CDR3 region: CASGLARGGLFVHGYTF. CDR3 DNA sequence: TGTGCTAGTGGTTTGGCGCGGGGGGGTTTGTTCGTCCACGGCTACACCTTC. The rearrangement links TRBV12-5 to TRBJ1-2; D perhaps matches TRBD1 (5 bases). The CDR3 has 17 residues. Trimming removed 1 base from V and 8 bases from J, with 23 bases in between. CDR1 and CDR2 from the germline V gene are LGHNT and FRNRAP.

This clone was counted between two and nine times. This chain connects TRBV28 to TRBJ1-2; a possible D gene is TRBD1 (5 bases). The CDR3 is 13 amino acids. Germline V lookup: CDR1 MDHEN, CDR2 SYDVKM. V was trimmed by 9 bases and J by 0 bases, leaving 11 bases between them. CDR3 DNA: TGTGCCAGTCGACAGAGAGCTAACTATGGCTACACCTTC. Residues: CASRQRANYGYTF.

The genes are TRBV7-2 and TRBJ2-6; 9 bases are shared with TRBD1. In germline, CDR1 is SGHTA, CDR2 FQGNSA. With V trimmed by 0 bases and J by 8 bases, 5 bases remained unmatched. This CDR3 contains 16 residues. The CDR3 sequence is CASSLAPGQGTNVLTF. The CDR3 region has the DNA TGTGCCAGCAGCTTAGCCCCGGGACAGGGTACCAACGTCCTGACTTTC.

This clone is a singleton in its sample. This chain uses TRBV20-1 with TRBJ2-7; D unresolved. Per the germline V gene, CDR1 is DFQATT and CDR2 is SNEGSKA (reference sequence). CDR3 length: 13 amino acids. The V end lost 3 bases, the J end lost 4 bases, and 13 bases lay between the germline ends. The CDR3 loop reads CSASNFGEYEQYF. The DNA for the CDR3 is TGCAGTGCTAGTAATTTCGGAGAATACGAGCAGTACTTC.

V gene TRBV5-4 combines with J gene TRBJ2-3; 10 bases match TRBD2. Germline V gives CDR1 SGHNT, CDR2 YYREEE (reference sequence). J lost 6 bases, V lost 3 bases, and 7 bases had no gene match. The length of the CDR3 is 15 residues. The DNA of the CDR3 is TGTGCCAGCAGCTGGCTAGCGGGGGCAGGGGATACGCAGTATTTT. As protein: CASSWLAGAGDTQYF.

The V call is TRBV5-1, the J call TRBJ2-1; no clear D. The CDR3 length is 15 residues. The V gene lost 0 bases and the J gene lost 1 base, with 8 bases spanning the gap. Germline assignment: CDR1 SGHRS and CDR2 YFSETQ. The CDR3 here is CASSLGQTSYNEQFF. CDR3 coding DNA: TGCGCCAGCAGCTTGGGGCAGACTTCCTACAATGAGCAGTTCTTC.

This rearrangement joins TRBV7-9 to TRBJ1-5; no clear D gene. Trimming took 5 bases from V and 2 from J, leaving 13 bases between them. This CDR3 has 15 residues. CDR1 SEHNR and CDR2 FQNEAQ come from the germline V gene (reference sequence). CDR3 residues: CASSPSVGGNQPQHF. CDR3 nucleotide sequence: TGTGCCAGCAGCCCGAGTGTCGGAGGCAATCAGCCCCAGCATTTT. The full variable domain, in which reference TRBV7-9 and TRBJ1-5 provide the parts outside the CDR3, is DTGVSQNPRHKITKRGQNVTFRCDPISEHNRLYWYRQTLGQGPEFLTYFQNEAQLEKSRLLSDRFSAERPKGSFSTLEIQRTEQGDSAMYLCASSPSVGGNQPQHFGDGTRLSIL.

This clone was seen only a few times. The chain uses TRBV3-1 (or the pseudogene TRBV3-2) and TRBJ1-6, with 9 bases fitting TRBD1. V dropped 5 bases and J dropped 7; count of bases not matched to a gene: 6. Germline CDR1 reads LGHDT; CDR2 reads YNNKEL (reference sequence). The CDR3 totals 15 residues. The CDR3 DNA sequence: TGTGCCAGCAGCTTTACTGACAGGGGGAATTCACCCCTCCACTTT. Protein product: CASSFTDRGNSPLHF.

V gene TRBV5-1 combines with J gene TRBJ1-2, with D possibly TRBD1 on 6 matching bases. The CDR3 is 14 residues long. The V end lost 4 bases, the J end lost 6 bases, and 16 bases lay between the germline ends. Germline CDR1 reads SGHRS; CDR2 reads YFSETQ. CDR3 DNA sequence: TGCGCCAGCAGCAGCGTTCGGACAGCCGATGGCTACACCTTC. It is translated as CASSSVRTADGYTF.

The gene calls are TRBV24-1 and TRBJ2-2; 10 nucleotides align to TRBD2. The trim removed 1 base at V and 7 bases at J, leaving 11 bases unmatched. There are 18 residues in the CDR3. Germline CDR1 is KGHDR and CDR2 is SFDVKD. The DNA for the CDR3 is TGTGCCACCAGTGATTTTGGGGATAGCGGGGGGCCTGTCGGGGAGCTGTTTTTT. Translation: CATSDFGDSGGPVGELFF.

This clone has a handful of counts. The V gene is TRBV9, the J gene TRBJ1-5; 9 bases align to TRBD1. V was clipped by 5 bases and J by 0 bases; unmatched bases: 6. CDR1 and CDR2 (germline): SGDLS, YYNGEE. The CDR3 is 16 residues long. In DNA form, the CDR3 reads TGTGCCAGCAGTACAGGGGGCCCACTTAGCAATCAGCCCCAGCATTTT. Encoded protein: CASSTGGPLSNQPQHF.

The V and J genes are TRBV5-8 and TRBJ1-5; D might be TRBD1 (6 bases). This CDR3 comprises 15 residues. V was clipped by 1 base and J by 4 bases, with 12 bases between them. Looked up from germline, CDR1 is SGHTS and CDR2 is YDEGEE. CDR3 sequence reads: CASSLYRQGNQPQHF. In DNA form, the CDR3 reads TGTGCCAGCAGCTTGTATAGGCAGGGGAATCAGCCCCAGCATTTT.

The chain couples TRBV7-2 to TRBJ2-3; 9 positions match TRBD2. CDR1 is SGHTA and CDR2 is FQGNSA in the germline V gene. The CDR3 extends over 15 amino acids. V lost 5 bases and J lost 2; bases outside the gene matches: 5. The CDR3 DNA reads as TGTGCCAGCAGCCCAGGGACTAGCCTCACAGATACGCAGTATTTT. Amino acids: CASSPGTSLTDTQYF. Using reference TRBV7-2 and TRBJ2-3 for the parts outside the CDR3, the full variable domain is GAGVSQSPSNKVTEKGKDVELRCDPISGHTALYWYRQSLGQGLEFLIYFQGNSAPDKSGLPSDRFSAERTGGSVSTLTIQRTQQEDSAVYLCASSPGTSLTDTQYFGPGTRLTVL.

The sample holds a few counts of this clone. V usage is TRBV6-2 or TRBV6-3 and J usage is TRBJ1-5, with D unresolved. The CDR3 spans 14 residues. The germline V gene has CDR1 MNHEY and CDR2 SVGEGT. Trimming removed 6 bases at V and 7 bases at J, with 16 bases between. In DNA, the CDR3 is TGTGCCAGCAGCCGCAACGGTCCGCAACAGCCCCAGCATTTT. It translates to CASSRNGPQQPQHF.

V is TRBV7-6 and J is TRBJ1-5; no firm D call. V was clipped by 5 bases and J by 1 base, with 12 bases between them. The germline gives CDR1 SGHVS, CDR2 FNYEAQ. The CDR3 length is 15 residues. The CDR3 DNA reads TGTGCCAGCAGCCCCCGGGTCACCAGCAATCAGCCCCAGCATTTT. Translating gives CASSPRVTSNQPQHF.

The genes are TRBV27 and TRBJ1-6, with D perhaps TRBD1 (5 bases). The ends were cut back, 4 bases at V and 6 bases at J, with 10 bases in the middle. The CDR3 contains 14 residues. From germline, CDR1 is MNHEY and CDR2 SMNVEV (reference sequence). The CDR3 DNA reads TGTGCCAGCAGTTCAGGGTTACTTAATTCACCCCTCCACTTT. Amino acid sequence: CASSSGLLNSPLHF.

The chain joins TRBV9 to TRBJ2-7; 8 bases align to TRBD2. Germline trimming cut 0 bases from V and 0 bases from J; bases unmatched to any gene: 5. Germline values: CDR1 SGDLS, CDR2 YYNGEE. This CDR3 has 16 amino acids. The CDR3: CASSVDPGGSSYEQYF. The CDR3 region has the DNA TGTGCCAGCAGCGTAGACCCGGGGGGGAGCTCCTACGAGCAGTACTTC.

This clone appeared a few times. V gene TRBV7-9 combines with J gene TRBJ1-4; D unresolved. Germline-derived CDR1 and CDR2 are SEHNR and FQNEAQ (reference sequence). The CDR3 consists of 14 residues. Trimming took off 2 bases at V and 5 bases at J, with 9 bases between the two ends. DNA for the CDR3: TGTGCCAGCAGCTTATGGGAGTCAAATGAAAAACTGTTTTTT. Residues: CASSLWESNEKLFF.

This clone appeared a few times. This sequence joins TRBV2 and TRBJ2-3; TRBD1 matches at 9 bases. This CDR3 has 16 residues. Germline assignment: CDR1 SNHLY and CDR2 FYNNEI. Trimming took 6 bases from V and 2 from J; bases not matched to a gene: 9. CDR3 protein: CASRSRDRADTDTQYF. In DNA, the CDR3 is TGTGCCAGCAGGAGCCGGGACAGGGCAGACACAGATACGCAGTATTTT. The entire variable domain, with the rest obtained from reference TRBV2 and TRBJ2-3, is as follows: EPEVTQTPSHQVTQMGQEVILRCVPISNHLYFYWYRQILGQKVEFLVSFYNNEISEKSEIFDDQFSVERPDGSNFTLKIRSTKLEDSAMYFCASRSRDRADTDTQYFGPGTRLTVL.